The 4 T cell receptor beta chains reported below all come from one sample, sequenced in a study of CD8 T cells in acute hepatitis C reinfection. As to time point: naive CD8 control sorted from an acute-time-point sample. Sequenced by immunoSEQ multiplex PCR; TCRdb stores in-frame clones only, minus some. In the table there are fewer than 40,000 clones, over 75% of which are singletons. The sequencing sample was made of naive CD8+ T cells from PBMCs. The receptors come from a woman aged 18-35 years who spontaneously cleared hepatitis C infection.

The rearrangement uses TRBV9 and TRBJ2-1, with TRBD2 matching 10 bases. V was clipped by 2 bases and J by 7 bases; unmatched bases: 15. The length of the CDR3 is 18 residues. Germline V gene sequence: CDR1 SGDLS, CDR2 YYNGEE. CDR3: CASSVSFWGLAGDNEQFF. The CDR3 DNA reads as TGTGCCAGCAGCGTCAGTTTCTGGGGGCTAGCGGGAGATAATGAGCAGTTCTTC.

This chain links TRBV27 with TRBJ2-3, with TRBD2 as a possible D gene (6 bases). Germline CDR1 MNHEY, CDR2 SMNVEV (reference sequence). The CDR3 is 14 amino acids. Trimming took off 2 bases at V and 0 bases at J, with 6 bases between the two ends. Here the CDR3 DNA reads TGTGCCAGCAGTTTAGGGAGGAGCACAGATACGCAGTATTTT. This encodes CASSLGRSTDTQYF.

The chain employs TRBV6-6 and TRBJ1-2, with 7 bases fitting TRBD1. The CDR3 consists of 13 residues. CDR1 and CDR2 from the germline V gene are MNHNY and SVGAGI (reference sequence). The V and J ends lost 6 bases and 2 bases, in that order; junction bases with no gene match: 3. CDR3 sequence (DNA): TGTGCCAGCAGAACGACAGGGAACTATGGCTACACCTTC. Protein: CASRTTGNYGYTF.

The V and J genes are TRBV4-2 and TRBJ1-5; no definite D call. V was trimmed by 0 bases and J by 6 bases, leaving 12 bases between them. Germline V gene sequence: CDR1 LGHNA, CDR2 YNFKEQ. The CDR3 totals 15 residues. This CDR3 is CASSQDPGFAQPQHF. In DNA form, the CDR3 reads TGTGCCAGCAGCCAAGATCCCGGGTTCGCTCAGCCCCAGCATTTT.